This passage covers 12 T cell receptor beta chains from one sample sequenced in a study of response to subunit inactivated influenza vaccine. TCRdb re-derived calls from the RT-PCR reads in MiXCR, one entry per CDR3 protein. Here the sample spans almost 250,000 distinct CDR3 sequences, 12% being singletons. Sequenced material: non-naive T cells sorted from PBMCs, taken 14 to 15 days before vaccination. The receptors were gathered from a middle-aged man who received an inactivated influenza vaccine.

This clonotype was seen repeatedly, ten times or more. The V gene is TRBV12-3 or TRBV12-4, the J gene TRBJ2-1; D call uncertain. This CDR3 region has 13 residues. Trimming took off 3 bases at V and 12 bases at J, with 15 bases between the two ends. CDR3 protein: CASSFSGPEGQFF. The CDR3 nucleotides are TGTGCCAGCAGTTTCTCGGGTCCCGAAGGGCAGTTCTTC.

The sample holds a few counts of this clonotype. V usage is TRBV20-1 and J usage is TRBJ2-5; D remains ambiguous. The germline gives CDR1 DFQATT, CDR2 SNEGSKA (reference sequence). The CDR3 spans 11 residues. V gave up 5 bases and J gave up 5 bases, with 9 bases separating them. In DNA, the CDR3 is TGCAGTGCTGAAATCCTGGAGACCCAGTACTTC. Its translation is CSAEILETQYF.

The chain carries TRBV5-1 and TRBJ2-3, with TRBD2 matching over 7 bases. Germline V gene data show CDR1 as SGHRS and CDR2 as YFSETQ. The V segment lost 7 bases and the J segment 0 bases; nucleotides outside the gene matches: 8. The CDR3 totals 15 residues. The CDR3 coding sequence is TGCGCCAGCGCCCTAGCGGATACTAGCACAGATACGCAGTATTTT. It codes for CASALADTSTDTQYF.

Ten or more counts support this clonotype. The gene calls are TRBV2 and TRBJ2-1; TRBD2 matches 13 bases. Germline CDR1 reads SNHLY; CDR2 reads FYNNEI. There are 15 residues in the CDR3. J gave up 7 bases and V 5 bases, and 5 bases lay outside the gene matches. Here the CDR3 reads CASSPLGLAGNEQFF. CDR3 DNA sequence: TGTGCCAGCAGTCCGCTGGGACTAGCGGGGAATGAGCAGTTCTTC.

This clonotype occurred a few times. The chain recombines TRBV20-1 with TRBJ2-7, with TRBD2 as a possible D gene (6 bases). Germline loops: CDR1 DFQATT, CDR2 SNEGSKA (reference sequence). There are 14 residues in the CDR3. V was cut by 4 bases and J by 2 bases, with 15 bases left in between. This CDR3 reads CSATSGRGAYEQYF. DNA of the CDR3: TGCAGTGCTACATCCGGGAGAGGGGCCTACGAGCAGTACTTC.

This clonotype qualifies as medium-sized. The gene calls are TRBV6-2 or TRBV6-3 and TRBJ2-1; D is perhaps TRBD2 (6 bases). Trimming removed 6 bases from V and 14 bases from J, with 20 bases in between. In germline, CDR1 is MNHEY, CDR2 SVGEGT. There are 13 residues in the CDR3. CDR3 protein: CASSPYRARGEFF. In DNA form, the CDR3 reads TGTGCCAGCAGCCCATACCGGGCCCGCGGGGAGTTCTTC.

The chain joins TRBV20-1 to TRBJ2-5; D gene ambiguous. V lost 0 bases and J 6 bases, leaving 14 bases between the germline ends. Germline V CDR1 and CDR2: DFQATT, SNEGSKA (reference sequence). The CDR3 is made up of 14 amino acids. The CDR3 spells CSARDLQGVQTQYF. The CDR3 bases are TGCAGTGCTAGAGATCTTCAAGGAGTGCAGACCCAGTACTTC.

This chain joins TRBV25-1 and TRBJ2-1, with D perhaps assigned TRBD1 or TRBD2 (7 bases each). The germline V and J ends were trimmed by 8 bases and 1 base, with 24 bases remaining between them. This CDR3 has 18 residues. CDR1 MGHDK and CDR2 SYGVNS come from the germline V gene. The CDR3 region has the DNA TGTGCCAGCGGGAGGACAGGCGGACTAGTGGGTTCCTACAATGAGCAGTTCTTC. This translates into CASGRTGGLVGSYNEQFF.

This clonotype was counted many times. V and J are TRBV5-1 and TRBJ2-2, with unresolved D. CDR3 size: 13 residues. Germline CDR1 SGHRS, CDR2 YFSETQ. V was pared by 0 bases and J by 5 bases, with 5 bases between. The CDR3 reads CASSLERTGELFF. The CDR3 nucleotides are TGCGCCAGCAGCTTGGAGAGGACCGGGGAGCTGTTTTTT.

The rearrangement joins TRBV27 to TRBJ1-1; D gene unclear. Germline lookup yields CDR1 MNHEY and CDR2 SMNVEV (reference sequence). V lost 4 bases and J lost 1, with 10 bases in between. The CDR3 has 14 amino acids. CDR3 sequence reads: CASSSGFRNTEAFF. The CDR3 DNA is TGTGCCAGCAGTTCGGGCTTCAGGAACACTGAAGCTTTCTTT.

This clonotype was detected ten times or more. The chain employs TRBV29-1 and TRBJ2-3, with 12 bases lining up with TRBD2. The CDR3 is 14 residues long. The germline V gene has CDR1 SQVTM and CDR2 ANQGSEA. V lost 7 bases, J lost 3 bases, and 5 bases stayed unmatched. CDR3: CSARGLAGTDTQYF. The CDR3 coding sequence is TGCAGCGCCCGGGGACTAGCGGGTACAGATACGCAGTATTTT.

This clonotype was recorded a few times. The V and J genes are TRBV6-1 and TRBJ2-7; D call uncertain. The CDR3 covers 13 residues. V dropped 2 bases and J dropped 0 bases, with 5 bases sitting between them. Germline V lookup: CDR1 MNHNS, CDR2 SASEGT. CDR3 protein: CASSEILSYEQYF. CDR3 sequence (DNA): TGTGCCAGCAGTGAAATCCTCTCCTACGAGCAGTACTTC.